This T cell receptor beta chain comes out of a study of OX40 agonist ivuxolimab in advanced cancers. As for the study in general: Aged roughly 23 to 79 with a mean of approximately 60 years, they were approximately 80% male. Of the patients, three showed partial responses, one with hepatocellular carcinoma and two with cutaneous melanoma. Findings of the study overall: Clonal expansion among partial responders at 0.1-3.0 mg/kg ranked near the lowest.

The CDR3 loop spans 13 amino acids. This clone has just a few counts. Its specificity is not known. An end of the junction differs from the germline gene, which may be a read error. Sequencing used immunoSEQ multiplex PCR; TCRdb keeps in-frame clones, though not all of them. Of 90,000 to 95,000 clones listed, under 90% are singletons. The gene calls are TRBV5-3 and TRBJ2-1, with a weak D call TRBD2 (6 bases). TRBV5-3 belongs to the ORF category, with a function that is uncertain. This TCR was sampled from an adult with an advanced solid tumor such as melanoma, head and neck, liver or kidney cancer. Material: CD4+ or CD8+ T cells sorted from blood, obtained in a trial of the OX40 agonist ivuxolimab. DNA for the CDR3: TGTGCCAGCAGCTTGGCTAGCGAGAATGAGCAGTTCTTC. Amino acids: CASSLASENEQFF.